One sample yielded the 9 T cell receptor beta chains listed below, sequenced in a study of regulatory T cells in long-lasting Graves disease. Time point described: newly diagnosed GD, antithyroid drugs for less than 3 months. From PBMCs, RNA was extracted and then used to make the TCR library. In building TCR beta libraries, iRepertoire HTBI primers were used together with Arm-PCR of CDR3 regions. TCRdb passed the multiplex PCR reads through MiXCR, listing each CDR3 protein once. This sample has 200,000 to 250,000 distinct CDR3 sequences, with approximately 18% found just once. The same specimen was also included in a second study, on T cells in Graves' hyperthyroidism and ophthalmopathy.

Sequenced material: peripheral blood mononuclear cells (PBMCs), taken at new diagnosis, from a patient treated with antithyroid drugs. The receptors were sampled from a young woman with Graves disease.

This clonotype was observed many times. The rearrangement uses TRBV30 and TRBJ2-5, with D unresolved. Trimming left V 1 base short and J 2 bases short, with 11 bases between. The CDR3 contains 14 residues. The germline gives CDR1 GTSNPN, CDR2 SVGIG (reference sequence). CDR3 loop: CAWSEPDRQETQYF. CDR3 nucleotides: TGTGCCTGGAGTGAGCCAGATCGTCAAGAGACCCAGTACTTC.

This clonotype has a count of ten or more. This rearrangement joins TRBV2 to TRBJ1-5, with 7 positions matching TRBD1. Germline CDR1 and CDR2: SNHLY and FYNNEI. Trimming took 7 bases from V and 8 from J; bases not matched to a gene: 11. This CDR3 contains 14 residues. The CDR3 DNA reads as TGTGCCAGCAAACCTACAGGGGCTGTGGAGCCCCAGCATTTT. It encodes CASKPTGAVEPQHF.

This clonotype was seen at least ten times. CDR3 nucleotide sequence: TGTGCCAGCAGTGCCCTCGGGGCCCCAGAGGGGGACACCTACGAGCAGTACTTC. This translates into CASSALGAPEGDTYEQYF. This chain joins TRBV2 and TRBJ2-7; tentatively, D is TRBD1 (6 bases). Germline loops: CDR1 SNHLY, CDR2 FYNNEI. V lost 4 bases and J lost 2, with 24 bases in between. This CDR3 region has 18 residues.

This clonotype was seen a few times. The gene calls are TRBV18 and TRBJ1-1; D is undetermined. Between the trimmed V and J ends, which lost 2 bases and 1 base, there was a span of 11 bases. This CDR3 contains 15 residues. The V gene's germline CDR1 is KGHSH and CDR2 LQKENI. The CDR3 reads CASSPSSIQNTEAFF. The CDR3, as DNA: TGTGCCAGCTCACCATCTTCCATCCAGAACACTGAAGCTTTCTTT.

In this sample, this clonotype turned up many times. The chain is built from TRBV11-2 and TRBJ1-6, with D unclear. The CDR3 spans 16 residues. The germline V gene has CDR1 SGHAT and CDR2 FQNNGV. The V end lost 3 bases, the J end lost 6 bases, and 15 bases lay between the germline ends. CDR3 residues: CASSFRLPAGNSPLHF. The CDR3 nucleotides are TGTGCCAGCAGCTTCAGACTCCCGGCCGGTAATTCACCCCTCCACTTT.

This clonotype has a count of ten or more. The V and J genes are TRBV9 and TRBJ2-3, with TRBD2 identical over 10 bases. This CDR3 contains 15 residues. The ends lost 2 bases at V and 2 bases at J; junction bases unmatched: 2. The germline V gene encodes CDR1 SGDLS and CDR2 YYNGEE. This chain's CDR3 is CASSVGLADTDTQYF. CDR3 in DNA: TGTGCCAGCAGCGTTGGACTAGCGGACACAGATACGCAGTATTTT.

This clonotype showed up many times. The CDR3 sequence is CASSYSRQGARYGYTF. The CDR3 DNA follows: TGTGCCAGCAGTTACTCTAGGCAGGGGGCTAGATATGGCTACACCTTC. The J gene is TRBJ1-2, the V gene TRBV6-5, with 8 bases fitting TRBD1. The germline V gene has CDR1 MNHEY and CDR2 SVGAGI. The CDR3 consists of 16 residues. After removal of 0 bases from V and 5 bases from J, the junction contained 8 bases not matched to a gene.

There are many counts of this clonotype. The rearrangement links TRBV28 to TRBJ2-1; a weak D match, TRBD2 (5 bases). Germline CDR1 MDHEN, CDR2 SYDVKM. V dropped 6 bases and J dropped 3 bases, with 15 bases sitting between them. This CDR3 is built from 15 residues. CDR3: CASRWIRGFYNEQFF. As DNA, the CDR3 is TGTGCCAGCAGATGGATCCGAGGGTTCTACAATGAGCAGTTCTTC.

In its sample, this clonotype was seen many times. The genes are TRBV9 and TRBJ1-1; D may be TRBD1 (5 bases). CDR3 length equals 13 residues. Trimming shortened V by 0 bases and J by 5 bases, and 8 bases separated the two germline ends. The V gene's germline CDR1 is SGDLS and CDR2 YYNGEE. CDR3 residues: CASSVAGRTEAFF. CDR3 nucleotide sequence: TGTGCCAGCAGCGTAGCAGGGCGGACTGAAGCTTTCTTT. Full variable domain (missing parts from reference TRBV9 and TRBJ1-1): DSGVTQTPKHLITATGQRVTLRCSPRSGDLSVYWYQQSLDQGLQFLIQYYNGEERAKGNILERFSAQQFPDLHSELNLSSLELGDSALYFCASSVAGRTEAFFGQGTRLTVV.